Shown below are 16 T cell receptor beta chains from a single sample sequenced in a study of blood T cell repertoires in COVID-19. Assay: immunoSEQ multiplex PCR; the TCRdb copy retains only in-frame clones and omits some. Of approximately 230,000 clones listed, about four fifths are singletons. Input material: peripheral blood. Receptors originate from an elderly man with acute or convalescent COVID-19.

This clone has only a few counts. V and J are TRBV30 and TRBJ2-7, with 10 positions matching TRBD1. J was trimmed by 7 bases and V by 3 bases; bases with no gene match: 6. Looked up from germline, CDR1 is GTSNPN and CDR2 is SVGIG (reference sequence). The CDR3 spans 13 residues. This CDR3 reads CAWSGTGVEEQYF. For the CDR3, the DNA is TGTGCCTGGAGCGGGACAGGGGTGGAAGAGCAGTACTTC.

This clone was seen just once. The CDR3 bases are TGTGCCAGCAGCTTAGTAGGACAGGAGGGAGTTCGAGGCGGGGAGCTGTTTTTT. Translated: CASSLVGQEGVRGGELFF. The chain links TRBV7-9 to TRBJ2-2; possibly TRBD1 for D (7 bases). This CDR3 has 18 amino acids. The germline V and J ends were trimmed by 1 base and 7 bases, with 22 bases remaining between them. The germline CDR1 and CDR2 sequences are SEHNR and FQNEAQ (reference sequence).

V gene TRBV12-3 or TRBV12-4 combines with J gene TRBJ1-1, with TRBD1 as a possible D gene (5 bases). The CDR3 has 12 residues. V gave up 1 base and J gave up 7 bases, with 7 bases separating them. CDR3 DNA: TGTGCCAGCAGTTTAGAGGGGCGTGAAGCTTTCTTT. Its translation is CASSLEGREAFF.

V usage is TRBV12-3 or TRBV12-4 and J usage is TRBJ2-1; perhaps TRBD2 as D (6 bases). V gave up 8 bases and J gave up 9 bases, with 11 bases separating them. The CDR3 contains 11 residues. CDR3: CASSYGSEQFF. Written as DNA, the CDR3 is TGTGCCAGCTCCTACGGGAGTGAGCAGTTCTTC.

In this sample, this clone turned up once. This chain's CDR3 is CASSYTKEGANVLTF. CDR3 bases: TGTGCCAGCAGTTACACAAAAGAAGGGGCCAACGTCCTGACTTTC. This chain connects TRBV6-5 to TRBJ2-6; the D is unclear. The CDR3 runs to 15 residues. Trimming took off 2 bases at V and 4 bases at J, with 9 bases between the two ends. From germline, CDR1 is MNHEY and CDR2 SVGAGI.

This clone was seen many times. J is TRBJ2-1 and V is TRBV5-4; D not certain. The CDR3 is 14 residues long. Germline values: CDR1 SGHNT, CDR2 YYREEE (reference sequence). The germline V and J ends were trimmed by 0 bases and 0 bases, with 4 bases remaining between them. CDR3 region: CASSLGSSYNEQFF. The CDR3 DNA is TGTGCCAGCAGCTTGGGTAGCTCCTACAATGAGCAGTTCTTC.

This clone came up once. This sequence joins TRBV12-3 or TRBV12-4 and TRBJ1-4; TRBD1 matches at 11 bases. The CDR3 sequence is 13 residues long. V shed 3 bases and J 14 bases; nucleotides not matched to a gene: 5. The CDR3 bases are TGTGCCAGCAGTTTGGGACAGGGGGTCGAGCTGTTTTTT. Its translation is CASSLGQGVELFF.

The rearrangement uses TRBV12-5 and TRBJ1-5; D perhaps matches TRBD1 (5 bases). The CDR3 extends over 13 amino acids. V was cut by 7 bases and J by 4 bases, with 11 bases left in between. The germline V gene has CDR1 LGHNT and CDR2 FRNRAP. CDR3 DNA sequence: TGTGCTAGTGCCTGGGGGGGAAATCAGCCCCAGCATTTT. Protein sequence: CASAWGGNQPQHF.

The DNA for the CDR3 is TGTGCCAGCAGGGACAGGTTGGGCTCTGGAAACACCATATATTTT. Amino acids: CASRDRLGSGNTIYF. The V and J genes are TRBV2 and TRBJ1-3; the match to TRBD1 covers 7 bases. The CDR3 is 15 amino acids. V lost 6 bases and J lost 0; bases outside the gene matches: 5. CDR1 is SNHLY, CDR2 FYNNEI, per germline.

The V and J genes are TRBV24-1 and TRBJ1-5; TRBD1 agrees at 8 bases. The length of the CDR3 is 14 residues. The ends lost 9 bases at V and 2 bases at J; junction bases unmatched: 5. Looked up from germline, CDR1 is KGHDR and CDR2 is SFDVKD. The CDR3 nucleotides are TGTGCCACCGAAGGACAGGGAGGCAATCAGCCCCAGCATTTT. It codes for CATEGQGGNQPQHF.

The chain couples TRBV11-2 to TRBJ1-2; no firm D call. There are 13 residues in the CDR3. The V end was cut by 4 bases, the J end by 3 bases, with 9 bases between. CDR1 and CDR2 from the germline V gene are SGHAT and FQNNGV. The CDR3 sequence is CASSSLTYYGYTF. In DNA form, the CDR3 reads TGTGCCAGCAGCTCTCTCACATACTATGGCTACACCTTC.

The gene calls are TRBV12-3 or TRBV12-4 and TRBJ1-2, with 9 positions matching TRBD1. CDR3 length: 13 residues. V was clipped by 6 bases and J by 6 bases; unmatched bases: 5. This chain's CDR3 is CASRDRGFNGYTF. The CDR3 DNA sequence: TGTGCCAGCAGGGACAGGGGATTCAATGGCTACACCTTC.

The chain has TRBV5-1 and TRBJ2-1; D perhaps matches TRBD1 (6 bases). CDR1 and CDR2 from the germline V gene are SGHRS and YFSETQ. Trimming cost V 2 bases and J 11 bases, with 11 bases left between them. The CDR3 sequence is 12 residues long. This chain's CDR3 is CASSFWDTKQFF. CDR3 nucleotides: TGCGCCAGCAGCTTCTGGGACACGAAGCAGTTCTTC.

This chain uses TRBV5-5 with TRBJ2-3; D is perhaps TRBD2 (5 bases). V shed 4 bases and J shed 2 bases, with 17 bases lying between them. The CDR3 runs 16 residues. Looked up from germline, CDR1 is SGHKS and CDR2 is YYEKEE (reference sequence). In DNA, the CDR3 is TGTGCCAGCAGCATCCGGACTCGCAGATCCACAGATACGCAGTATTTT. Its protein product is CASSIRTRRSTDTQYF.

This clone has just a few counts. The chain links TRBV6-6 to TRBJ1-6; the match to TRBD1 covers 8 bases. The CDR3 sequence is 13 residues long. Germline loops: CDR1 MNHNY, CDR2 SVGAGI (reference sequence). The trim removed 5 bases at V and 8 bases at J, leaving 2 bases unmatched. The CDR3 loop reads CASSIRGHSPLHF. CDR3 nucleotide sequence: TGTGCCAGCAGTATCAGGGGGCATTCACCCCTCCACTTT.

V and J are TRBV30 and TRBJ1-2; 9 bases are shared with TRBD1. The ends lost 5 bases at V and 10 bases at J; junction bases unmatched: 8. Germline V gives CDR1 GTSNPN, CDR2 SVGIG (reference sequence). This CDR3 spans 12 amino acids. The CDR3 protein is CAWGRDREAYTF. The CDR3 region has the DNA TGTGCCTGGGGAAGGGACAGGGAGGCCTACACCTTC.